The rows below give T cell receptor beta chains drawn from one sample of a study of cytomegalovirus exposure and HLA in healthy donors. The assay was immunoSEQ multiplex PCR, and TCRdb's table has in-frame clones only and misses some. Found here are 120,000 to 150,000 clones, around three quarters of them singletons; the top ten hold 2.1%. Material for sequencing was PBMCs. Receptor source: a man aged 40-49 years in good health and CMV-seronegative. CDR3s include the opening cysteine and the closing phenylalanine or tryptophan. The D gene is left open where the match is weak. Clone size appears in some rows only: once, few, many, or a class for an expanded clone.

v_call	j_call	d_call	clone_size	cdr3_aa	cdr3_nt
TRBV6-5	TRBJ2-7	TRBD2	-	CASSYSRGAVNEQYF	TGTGCCAGCAGTTACTCGCGGGGGGCGGTCAACGAGCAGTACTTC
TRBV5-1	TRBJ1-1	-	-	CASSFTTELEAFF	TGCGCCAGCAGCTTCACCACCGAGCTTGAAGCTTTCTTT
TRBV5-1	TRBJ2-5	-	-	CASSSGVSETQYF	TGCGCCAGCAGCTCAGGGGTTTCTGAGACCCAGTACTTC
TRBV18	TRBJ2-2	-	-	CASSPRPPRATGELFF	TGTGCCAGCTCACCCCGACCGCCGAGGGCCACCGGGGAGCTGTTTTTT
TRBV5-1	TRBJ2-3	-	few	CASSIEALGATDTQYF	TGCGCCAGCAGCATTGAGGCATTGGGGGCAACAGATACGCAGTATTTT
TRBV30	TRBJ2-7	-	few	CAWSVLRAAPGGEQYF	-
TRBV5-6	TRBJ1-5	-	-	CASSFGVSNQPQHF	TGTGCCAGCAGCTTTGGAGTCAGCAATCAGCCCCAGCATTTT
TRBV7-9	TRBJ2-1	TRBD2	-	CASSLAVTSGSYNEQFF	TGTGCCAGCAGCTTAGCGGTTACTAGCGGCTCCTACAATGAGCAGTTCTTC
TRBV21-1	TRBJ2-2	-	few	CAMSWAGPNTGELFF	TGTGCCATGTCTTGGGCGGGACCGAACACCGGGGAGCTGTTTTTT
TRBV5-5	TRBJ2-7	TRBD1	-	CASTLTLTGLYEQYF	TGTGCCAGCACCCTGACCTTGACAGGGCTATACGAGCAGTACTTC
TRBV7-8	TRBJ2-7	-	-	CASSLTSSYEQYF	TGTGCCAGCAGCTTAACTAGCTCCTACGAGCAGTACTTC
TRBV19	TRBJ2-5	-	-	CASSIGEPQETQYF	TGTGCCAGTAGTATAGGGGAGCCCCAAGAGACCCAGTACTTC
TRBV6-1	TRBJ2-7	TRBD1	-	CARDRGQGPYEQYF	TGTGCCAGGGATCGCGGACAGGGGCCCTACGAGCAGTACTTC
TRBV5-1	TRBJ2-7	-	-	CASSYTGSLSYEQYF	TGCGCCAGCAGCTATACAGGGAGTCTGTCCTACGAGCAGTACTTC
TRBV20-1	TRBJ1-1	-	few	CSAPRNTEAFF	TGCAGTGCGCCGAGGAACACTGAAGCTTTCTTT
TRBV7-2	TRBJ1-2	TRBD1	-	CASSLDRDRDYGYTF	TGTGCCAGCAGCTTAGATCGGGACAGGGACTATGGCTACACCTTC
TRBV6-4	TRBJ2-1	-	-	CASSGGLYNEQFF	TGTGCCAGCAGTGGGGGACTCTACAATGAGCAGTTCTTC
TRBV19	TRBJ2-7	-	-	CASSPSRREIDEQYF	TGTGCCAGTAGTCCCTCACGACGGGAGATTGACGAGCAGTACTTC
TRBV9	TRBJ2-7	-	-	CASSVGQGTYEQYF	TGTGCCAGCAGCGTAGGGCAGGGGACGTACGAGCAGTACTTC
TRBV6-5	TRBJ1-2	-	-	CASFGGSDYGYTF	TGTGCCAGTTTCGGGGGGAGCGACTATGGCTACACCTTC
TRBV11-2	TRBJ1-2	TRBD1	-	CASSLGQTGGSYGYTF	TGTGCCAGCAGCCTAGGACAGACAGGGGGTAGCTATGGCTACACCTTC
TRBV11-2	TRBJ2-7	TRBD2	-	CASSSGTSFSYEQYF	TGTGCCAGCAGTTCCGGGACTAGCTTTTCCTACGAGCAGTACTTC
TRBV10-3	TRBJ1-2	TRBD1	-	CAISVPTPGQSTYGYTF	TGTGCCATCAGTGTCCCGACCCCGGGACAGAGTACCTATGGCTACACCTTC
TRBV7-2	TRBJ2-7	-	-	CASSKGGSNGNEQYF	TGTGCCAGCAGCAAAGGCGGGTCCAACGGGAACGAGCAGTACTTC
TRBV7-9	TRBJ1-4	-	-	CASSQTGDNEKLFF	TGTGCCAGCAGCCAAACAGGAGATAATGAAAAACTGTTTTTT
TRBV5-4	TRBJ1-4	-	-	CASSLRYGGTEKLFF	TGTGCCAGCAGCTTGAGATATGGAGGAACCGAAAAACTGTTTTTT
TRBV27	TRBJ2-7	-	once	CASSSEQYF	TGTGCCAGCAGCTCCGAGCAGTACTTC
TRBV29-1	TRBJ1-3	-	-	CSVGVMAGNTIYF	TGCAGCGTTGGAGTCATGGCTGGAAACACCATATATTTT
TRBV6-5	TRBJ2-7	-	-	CASSPSPYEQYF	TGTGCCAGCAGCCCCTCCCCCTACGAGCAGTACTTC
TRBV6-1	TRBJ1-5	-	-	CASSGLLYGGQPQHF	TGTGCCAGCAGTGGTCTATTGTATGGGGGGCAGCCCCAGCATTTT
TRBV4-3	TRBJ2-5	-	-	CASSPQTSWLETQYF	TGCGCCAGCAGCCCGCAGACTAGTTGGCTGGAGACCCAGTACTTC
TRBV19	TRBJ2-3	-	-	CASSRETRAVDTQYF	TGTGCCAGTAGTAGGGAGACCAGAGCTGTCGATACGCAGTATTTT
TRBV6-6	TRBJ2-3	TRBD2	-	CASSYGTSGRSDTQYF	TGTGCCAGCAGTTACGGCACTAGCGGGAGGTCCGATACGCAGTATTTT
TRBV29-1	TRBJ2-1	-	-	CSVEVVPGNEQFF	TGCAGCGTTGAGGTTGTTCCGGGGAATGAGCAGTTCTTC
TRBV10-3	TRBJ2-5	TRBD1	-	CAIGDYRGGQETQYF	TGTGCCATCGGAGATTACAGGGGTGGCCAAGAGACCCAGTACTTC
TRBV2	TRBJ2-1	TRBD1	-	CASSLLGGDYNEQFF	TGTGCCAGCAGTCTCCTAGGGGGCGACTACAATGAGCAGTTCTTC
TRBV5-1	TRBJ2-7	TRBD2	-	CASSLEASGRNYEQYF	TGCGCCAGCAGCTTGGAGGCTAGCGGGAGGAACTACGAGCAGTACTTC
TRBV7-3	TRBJ2-5	-	-	CASSSGETQYF	TGTGCCAGCAGCTCGGGAGAGACCCAGTACTTC
TRBV7-9	TRBJ2-1	TRBD1	-	CASRPGTGSNEQFF	TGTGCCAGCAGGCCCGGGACAGGGTCCAATGAGCAGTTCTTC
TRBV6-1	TRBJ1-4	-	-	CASSLFQGSNEKLFF	TGTGCCAGCAGTCTTTTCCAGGGAAGTAATGAAAAACTGTTTTTT
TRBV9	TRBJ2-2	TRBD2	few	CASSLIGTSGLNTGELFF	TGTGCCAGCAGCCTAATAGGGACTAGCGGTCTGAACACCGGGGAGCTGTTTTTT
TRBV4-1	TRBJ1-5	-	-	CASSPIGSNQPQNF	TGCGCCAGCAGCCCCATAGGGAGCAATCAGCCCCAGAATTTT
TRBV14	TRBJ2-1	-	-	CASSQDYREVNEQFF	TGTGCCAGCAGCCAAGACTACAGGGAAGTCAATGAGCAGTTCTTC
TRBV4-3	TRBJ2-7	TRBD1	-	CASSQGWAGGYEQYF	TGCGCCAGCAGCCAAGGATGGGCAGGGGGCTACGAGCAGTACTTC
TRBV7-9	TRBJ1-1	TRBD1	-	CASETGALNTEAFF	TGTGCCAGCGAGACAGGGGCCCTGAACACTGAAGCTTTCTTT
TRBV9	TRBJ2-1	TRBD2	-	CASSPGGGWTYNEQFF	TGTGCCAGCAGCCCCGGGGGAGGGTGGACCTACAATGAGCAGTTCTTC
TRBV18	TRBJ1-1	-	few	CASSPDRRNTEAFF	TGTGCCAGCTCACCCGACAGGAGGAACACTGAAGCTTTCTTT
TRBV5-6	TRBJ2-7	-	once	CASSLALGAGYEQYF	TGTGCCAGCAGCTTGGCTCTTGGGGCTGGGTACGAGCAGTACTTC
TRBV5-5	TRBJ2-7	-	-	CASSPSWRVSPEQYF	TGTGCCAGCAGCCCTTCGTGGAGGGTCTCACCCGAGCAGTACTTC
TRBV5-1	TRBJ1-1	TRBD1	-	CASSLDLTGAGTEAFF	TGCGCCAGCAGCTTAGACTTGACAGGGGCGGGCACTGAAGCTTTCTTT
TRBV6-1	TRBJ1-3	-	-	CASSAQDTSVGNTIYF	TGTGCCAGCAGTGCACAGGACACCAGCGTCGGAAACACCATATATTTT
TRBV28	TRBJ1-1	-	-	CASSWAYTEAFF	TGTGCCAGCAGTTGGGCATACACTGAAGCTTTCTTT